Below are 13 T cell receptor beta chains sequenced from a single sample in a study of blood T cells in healthy people across ages. Using a J-beta primer mix together with a sample-barcoded 5' primer, a second PCR was run for roughly 6 to 12 cycles. TCRdb processed the 5' RACE reads anew with MiXCR; each CDR3 protein has one entry. The sample lists hundreds of thousands of distinct CDR3 sequences, 25% to 30% occurring once. Source material: blood. All receptors derive from a woman between 65 and 79 years old in good health.

To note about this clonotype: This may arise from a read error, as a much more abundant clone is one base away. The chain links TRBV28 to TRBJ2-1, with unresolved D. Germline V gene sequence: CDR1 MDHEN, CDR2 SYDVKM. V dropped 7 bases and J dropped 0 bases, with 4 bases sitting between them. The CDR3 has 12 residues. The CDR3 DNA is TGTGCCAGCAAGGGCTCCTACAATGAGCAGTTCTTC. It codes for CASKGSYNEQFF.

This clonotype occurred a few times. The V gene is TRBV7-8, the J gene TRBJ1-4, with D possibly being TRBD1 (6 bases). CDR1 is SGHVS, CDR2 FQNEAQ, per germline. The CDR3 extends over 14 amino acids. V dropped 5 bases and J dropped 4 bases, with 11 bases sitting between them. CDR3 sequence: CASSLTGYNEKLFF. The CDR3 DNA reads TGTGCCAGCAGCCTGACAGGATATAATGAAAAACTGTTTTTT.

This clonotype occurred a few times. V usage is TRBV28 and J usage is TRBJ1-1; D gene uncertain. CDR1 MDHEN and CDR2 SYDVKM come from the germline V gene. This CDR3 is built from 12 residues. V was trimmed by 2 bases and J by 11 bases, leaving 12 bases between them. CDR3 nucleotides: TGTGCCAGCAGTTTAAAGCACGTCGTGGCTTTCTTT. Its protein is CASSLKHVVAFF.

This clonotype showed up just a few times. The J gene is TRBJ2-2, the V gene TRBV7-8, with TRBD1 identical over 8 bases. This CDR3 has 14 amino acids. Germline V gene sequence: CDR1 SGHVS, CDR2 FQNEAQ. Trimming removed 5 bases from V and 4 bases from J; junction bases left unmatched: 3. This CDR3 reads CASSPTGVTGELFF. In DNA, the CDR3 is TGTGCCAGCAGCCCGACAGGGGTCACCGGGGAGCTGTTTTTT.

This clonotype was seen at least ten times. The chain has TRBV6-2 or TRBV6-3 and TRBJ1-2; tentative D call: TRBD1 (5 bases). Trimming removed 2 bases at V and 6 bases at J, with 16 bases between. Germline-derived CDR1 and CDR2 are MNHEY and SVGEGT. This CDR3 region has 15 residues. In DNA, the CDR3 is TGTGCCAGCAGTTACGTCCAGGGCGGGCCTAATGGCTACACCTTC. It translates to CASSYVQGGPNGYTF.

The chain carries TRBV9 and TRBJ2-1; 8 bases line up with TRBD2. The junction had 5 bases not matched to a gene; V was cut back by 0 bases and J by 9 bases. There are 14 residues in the CDR3. Germline CDR1 and CDR2: SGDLS and YYNGEE. The CDR3 is CASSVDGGAGEQFF. In DNA, the CDR3 is TGTGCCAGCAGCGTAGACGGGGGGGCTGGTGAGCAGTTCTTC.

In this sample, this clonotype turned up a few times. The chain has TRBV5-1 and TRBJ2-4, with D possibly matching TRBD1 (5 bases). The ends were cut back, 0 bases at V and 3 bases at J, with 10 bases in the middle. The CDR3 has 15 residues. Germline CDR1 is SGHRS and CDR2 is YFSETQ. CDR3 residues: CASSLEGSVKNIQYF. The CDR3 bases are TGCGCCAGCAGCTTGGAGGGGTCAGTCAAAAACATTCAGTACTTC.

This clonotype was recorded a few times. J is TRBJ1-1 and V is TRBV20-1; D unclear. The CDR3 loop spans 13 amino acids. V lost 0 bases, J lost 0 bases, and 5 bases lay in between. Germline V lookup: CDR1 DFQATT, CDR2 SNEGSKA (reference sequence). CDR3 nucleotide sequence: TGCAGTGCTAGAGATCCGATGAACACTGAAGCTTTCTTT. Amino acid sequence: CSARDPMNTEAFF.

This sequence joins TRBV6-6 and TRBJ2-7; D not resolved. V was clipped by 5 bases and J by 0 bases, with 17 bases between them. From germline, CDR1 is MNHNY and CDR2 SVGAGI (reference sequence). This CDR3 has 16 amino acids. Written as DNA, the CDR3 is TGTGCCAGCAGTAGGGATTCAGGTCCCTCCTCCTACGAGCAGTACTTC. Translating gives CASSRDSGPSSYEQYF.

The J gene is TRBJ2-1, the V gene TRBV20-1; 8 bases fit TRBD2. With V trimmed by 6 bases and J by 4 bases, 14 bases remained unmatched. Germline assignment: CDR1 DFQATT and CDR2 SNEGSKA (reference sequence). This CDR3 contains 16 residues. CDR3 DNA sequence: TGCAGTGCCCAAAAATCCGGGACTAGATGGTACAATGAGCAGTTCTTC. Its protein product is CSAQKSGTRWYNEQFF.

The chain uses TRBV6-6 and TRBJ2-3; no reliable D call. Between the trimmed V and J ends, which lost 4 bases and 2 bases, there was a span of 4 bases. Germline V lookup: CDR1 MNHNY, CDR2 SVGAGI (reference sequence). There are 12 residues in the CDR3. The CDR3: CASSFTTDTQYF. In DNA form, the CDR3 reads TGTGCCAGCAGTTTCACCACAGATACGCAGTATTTT.

The rearrangement uses TRBV28 and TRBJ2-1; 9 nucleotides agree with TRBD2. The J call may be faulty, since TRBJ2-5 better matches the DNA end. CDR3 length: 15 amino acids. Germline V gene data show CDR1 as MDHEN and CDR2 as SYDVKM. Written as DNA, the CDR3 is TGTGCCAGCAGAGGGGCGGGAGGGCCAGTAGAGACCCAGTACTTC. The encoded protein is CASRGAGGPVETQYF.

This clonotype appeared a few times. The CDR3 is CASSPTGQSSGANVLTF. In nucleotides, the CDR3 is TGTGCCAGCTCACCTACAGGACAGAGCTCTGGGGCCAACGTCCTGACTTTC. The chain carries TRBV18 and TRBJ2-6; tentatively, D is TRBD1 (6 bases). V lost 3 bases and J 0 bases, leaving 12 bases between the germline ends. CDR1 is KGHSH, CDR2 LQKENI, per germline. CDR3 length equals 17 residues.